The clone carrying this T cell receptor beta chain was picked up many times. The data originate from a study of T-cell reconstitution after alpha-beta-depleted transplantation in children. A library of TCRbeta sequences, prepared with unique molecular identifiers, was generated. One entry per CDR3 protein, called by TCRdb with MiXCR from the PCR reads. This sample yields some 200,000 distinct CDR3 sequences, of which roughly a tenth are seen a single time; approximately 5.4% belongs to the top ten. The V and J ends lost 2 bases and 8 bases respectively, with 21 bases between them. The CDR3 contains 16 residues.

The source was PBMCs from the stem cell graft donor, collected from the stem cell graft. The rearrangement joins TRBV12-3 or TRBV12-4 to TRBJ1-2; D remains unclear. The TCR sequence derives from a human donor who donated a stem cell graft to a child with SCID. Written as DNA, the CDR3 is TGTGCCAGCAGTTTATACGGTGGAGATCCCACTTGGGGCTACACCTTC. As protein: CASSLYGGDPTWGYTF.